The clone carrying this T cell receptor (beta chain) has more than one count but fewer than ten. Antigen: not known. The sorted Tregs were CD4+CD25+CD127-/low cells. Points from the study as a whole: In terms of TCR gene usage, tumor memory CD4+ T cells clustered together with blood and lymph node memory CD4+ cells, as well as with lymph node naive CD4+ cells.

TCRdb itself ran the 5' RACE reads through MiXCR, one entry per CDR3 protein. The sample holds tens of thousands of distinct CDR3 sequences, 22% seen once. Trimming removed 1 base from V and 12 bases from J; junction bases left unmatched: 0. The CDR3 has 12 amino acids. Germline lookup yields CDR1 SGHVS and CDR2 FQNEAQ. This TCR was recovered from a female donor with breast cancer. This chain joins TRBV7-8 and TRBJ2-1, with 10 bases matching TRBD2. Sequencing was carried out using Tregs sorted from a lymph node. The CDR3 sequence: CASSLGTSGQFF. The DNA for the CDR3 is TGTGCCAGCAGCTTAGGGACTAGCGGGCAGTTCTTC.